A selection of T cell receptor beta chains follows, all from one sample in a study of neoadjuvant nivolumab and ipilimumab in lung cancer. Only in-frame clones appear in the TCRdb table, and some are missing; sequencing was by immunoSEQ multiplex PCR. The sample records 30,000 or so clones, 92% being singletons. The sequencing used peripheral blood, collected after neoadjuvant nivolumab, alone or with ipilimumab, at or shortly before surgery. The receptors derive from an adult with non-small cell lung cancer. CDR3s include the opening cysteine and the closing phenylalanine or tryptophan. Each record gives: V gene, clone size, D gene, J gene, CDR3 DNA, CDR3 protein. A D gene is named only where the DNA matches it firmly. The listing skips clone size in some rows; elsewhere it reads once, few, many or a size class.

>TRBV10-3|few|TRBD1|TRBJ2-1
TGTGCCATCAGTGCACAGGGGAAGCCCAATGAGCAGTTCTTC
CAISAQGKPNEQFF
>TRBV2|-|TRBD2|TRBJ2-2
TGTGCCAGCAGTGTTAGACTTCTAGCGGGAGGTTGGCCCGGGGAGCTGTTTTTT
CASSVRLLAGGWPGELFF
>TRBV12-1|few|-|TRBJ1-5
TGTGCCAGCAGCTTTGGGCAGGCGGAGCCCCAGCATTTT
CASSFGQAEPQHF
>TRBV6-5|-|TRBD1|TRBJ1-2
TGTGCCAGCAGTTTCGGACAGGGGGCCTATGGCTACACCTTC
CASSFGQGAYGYTF
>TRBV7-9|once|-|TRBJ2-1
TGTGCCAGCAGCTTAGACTCCGGGAGTCACAATGAGCAGTTCTTC
CASSLDSGSHNEQFF
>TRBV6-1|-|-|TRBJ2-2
TGTGCCAGCAGTGACCTGCTGAACACCGGGGAGCTGTTTTTT
CASSDLLNTGELFF
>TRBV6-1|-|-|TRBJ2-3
TGTGCCAGCAGTGAAGGGGCTAGGGGGTGGGATACGCAGTATTTT
CASSEGARGWDTQYF
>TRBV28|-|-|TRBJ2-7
TGTGCCAGCAGTTTAGGCAGGTACGAGCAGTACTTC
CASSLGRYEQYF
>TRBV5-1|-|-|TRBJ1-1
TGCGCCAGCAGCTTGGGCTGGCTGCTGAACACTGAAGCTTTCTTT
CASSLGWLLNTEAFF
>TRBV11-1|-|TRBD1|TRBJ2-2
TGTGCCAGCAGCCCAGGACAGGCGTTCACCGGGGAGCTGTTTTTT
CASSPGQAFTGELFF
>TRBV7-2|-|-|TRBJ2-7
TGTGCCAGCAGCCCGGGACTTGTGGCCTACGAGCAGTACTTC
CASSPGLVAYEQYF
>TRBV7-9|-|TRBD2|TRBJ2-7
TGTGCCAGCAGCCCACAAAGCGGGAGGGTCTACGAGCAGTACTTC
CASSPQSGRVYEQYF
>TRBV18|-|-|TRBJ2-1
TGTGCCAGCTCACCAAGGACTACAACCTACAATGAGCAGTTCTTC
CASSPRTTTYNEQFF
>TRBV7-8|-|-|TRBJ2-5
TGTGCCAGCAGCTCGACTAGGGGAGAGACCCAGTACTTC
CASSSTRGETQYF
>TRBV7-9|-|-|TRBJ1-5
TGTGCCAGCAGCTTAGAGTCGGGCAATCAGCCCCAGCATTTT
CASSLESGNQPQHF
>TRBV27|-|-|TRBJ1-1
TGTGCCAGCAGCCCGGGGCCCCGCCTGGCTTTCTTT
CASSPGPRLAFF
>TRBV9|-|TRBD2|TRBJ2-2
TGTGCCAGCAGCGACCCTTTGACTAGCGGGAGGGCCAACGGGGAGCTGTTTTTT
CASSDPLTSGRANGELFF
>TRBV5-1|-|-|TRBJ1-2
TGCGCCAGCAGCTTGGAAGGTCAGAAGTCTTATGGCTACACCTTC
CASSLEGQKSYGYTF
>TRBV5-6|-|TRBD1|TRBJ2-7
TGTGCCAGCAGGGAGGGACAGGGGAACTACGAGCAGTACTTC
CASREGQGNYEQYF
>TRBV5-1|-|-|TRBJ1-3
TGCGCCAGCAGCTTGGATGGGGCTGGAAACACCATATATTTT
CASSLDGAGNTIYF
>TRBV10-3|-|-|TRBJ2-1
TGTGCCATCAGTGACTTCGGGGAGCAGTTCTTC
CAISDFGEQFF
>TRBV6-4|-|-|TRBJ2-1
TGTGCCAGCAGTGTCGGAGAGAACAATGAGCAGTTCTTC
CASSVGENNEQFF
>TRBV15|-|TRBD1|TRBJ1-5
TGTGCCACCAGCAGGGGACGACAGGGTAAGGACCCCCAGCATTTT
CATSRGRQGKDPQHF
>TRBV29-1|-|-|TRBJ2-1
TGCAGCGTTGTGGGGGGCTCCTACAATGAGCAGTTCTTC
CSVVGGSYNEQFF
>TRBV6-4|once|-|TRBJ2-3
TGTGCCAGCAGTGAAGGGGCCTCTAGCACAGATACGCAGTATTTT
CASSEGASSTDTQYF
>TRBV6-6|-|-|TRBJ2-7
TGTGCCAGCAGTTACGATACGGGACTCTCCTACGAGCAGTACTTC
CASSYDTGLSYEQYF
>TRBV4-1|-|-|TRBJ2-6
TGCGCCAGCAGCCAAGACGGGTCCGGGGCCAACGTCCTGACTTTC
CASSQDGSGANVLTF
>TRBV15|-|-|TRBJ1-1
TGTGCCACCAGCAGAGGGGCAGCGATCACGAACACTGAAGCTTTCTTT
CATSRGAAITNTEAFF
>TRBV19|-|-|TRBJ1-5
TGTGCCAGTAGTATCTCCGGGCAGGAGAATCAGCCCCAGCATTTT
CASSISGQENQPQHF
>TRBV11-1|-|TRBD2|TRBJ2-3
TGTGCCAGCAGCCTACAGCGGGGAGACACAGATACGCAGTATTTT
CASSLQRGDTDTQYF
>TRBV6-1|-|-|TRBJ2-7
TGTGCCAGCTGGAACACTCTAGGCTACGAGCAGTACTTC
CASWNTLGYEQYF
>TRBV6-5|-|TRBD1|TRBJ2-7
TGTGCCAGCAGAAGGGGGCCGGGCGAGCAGTACTTC
CASRRGPGEQYF
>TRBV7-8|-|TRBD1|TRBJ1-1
TGTGCCAGCAGCTCGGGGACAGGGCCGAACACTGAAGCTTTCTTT
CASSSGTGPNTEAFF
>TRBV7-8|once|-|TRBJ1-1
TGTGCCAGCAGCTTAGCAGGGTCCAAGGCGAACACTGAAGCTTTCTTT
CASSLAGSKANTEAFF
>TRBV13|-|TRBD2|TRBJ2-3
TGTGCCAGCAGCTCGAGGGGTAGCGGGACAGATACGCAGTATTTT
CASSSRGSGTDTQYF
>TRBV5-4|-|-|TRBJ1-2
TGTGCCAGCAGCTTGATGACGACCTATGGCTACACCTTC
CASSLMTTYGYTF
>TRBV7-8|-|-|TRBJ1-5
TGTGCCAGCAGCTTAGCAGGGGCCAGCGGTCAGCCCCAGCATTTT
CASSLAGASGQPQHF
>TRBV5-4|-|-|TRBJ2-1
TGTGCCAGCAGCTTGGACCGCGATGAGCAGTTCTTC
CASSLDRDEQFF
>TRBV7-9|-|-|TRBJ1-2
TGTGCCAGCAGCTTAGAAGCTGGGGGCTACACCTTC
CASSLEAGGYTF
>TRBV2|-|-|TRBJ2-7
TGTGCCAGCAGTCCTATCGGTAGGGGGGAGCAGTACTTC
CASSPIGRGEQYF
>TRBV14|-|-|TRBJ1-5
TGTGCCAGCAGCCAGGCCGGACAAAGGGGTCCCCAGCATTTT
CASSQAGQRGPQHF
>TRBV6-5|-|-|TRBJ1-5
TGTGCCAGCAAGGGTGGTATGGGCAATCAGCCCCAGCATTTT
CASKGGMGNQPQHF
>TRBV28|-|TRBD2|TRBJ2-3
TGTGCCAGCAGTGGGGCTAGCGGGTACGCAGATACGCAGTATTTT
CASSGASGYADTQYF
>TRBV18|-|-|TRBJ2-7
TGTGCCAGCTCACCACTGGGGGTAACGACCTACGAGCAGTACTTC
CASSPLGVTTYEQYF
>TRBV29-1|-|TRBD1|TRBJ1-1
TGCAGCGTTCAGGGGGCGATGAACACTGAAGCTTTCTTT
CSVQGAMNTEAFF
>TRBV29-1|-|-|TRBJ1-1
TGCAGCGTTGAAAGGCAGATCATGAACACTGAAGCTTTCTTT
CSVERQIMNTEAFF
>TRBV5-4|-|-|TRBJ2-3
TGTGCCAGCAGCAGGACTGACACAGATACGCAGTATTTT
CASSRTDTDTQYF
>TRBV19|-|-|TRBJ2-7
TGTGCCAGTAGTATAGGGGCAGCGTCCTACGAGCAGTACTTC
CASSIGAASYEQYF
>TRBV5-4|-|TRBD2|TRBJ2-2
TGTGCCAGCAGCCCCGGGACTAGCGGGAGGTCTGGGGAGCTGTTTTTT
CASSPGTSGRSGELFF
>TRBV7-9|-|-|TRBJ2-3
TGTGCCAGCAGCGGGTGGAGGGCAGATACGCAGTATTTT
CASSGWRADTQYF
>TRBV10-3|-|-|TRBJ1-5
TGTGCCATCAGTGAGCCCAATCAGCCCCAGCATTTT
CAISEPNQPQHF
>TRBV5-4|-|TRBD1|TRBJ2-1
TGTGCCAGCAGCTTGGAGACAGGGGGCGATGAGCAGTTCTTC
CASSLETGGDEQFF
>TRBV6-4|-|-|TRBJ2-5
TGTGCCAGCAGTCAGAAAGCGGGAGAGACCCAGTACTTC
CASSQKAGETQYF
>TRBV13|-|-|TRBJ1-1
TGTGCCAGCAGCTTAAAATCTCAGGGCGTCACTGAAGCTTTCTTT
CASSLKSQGVTEAFF